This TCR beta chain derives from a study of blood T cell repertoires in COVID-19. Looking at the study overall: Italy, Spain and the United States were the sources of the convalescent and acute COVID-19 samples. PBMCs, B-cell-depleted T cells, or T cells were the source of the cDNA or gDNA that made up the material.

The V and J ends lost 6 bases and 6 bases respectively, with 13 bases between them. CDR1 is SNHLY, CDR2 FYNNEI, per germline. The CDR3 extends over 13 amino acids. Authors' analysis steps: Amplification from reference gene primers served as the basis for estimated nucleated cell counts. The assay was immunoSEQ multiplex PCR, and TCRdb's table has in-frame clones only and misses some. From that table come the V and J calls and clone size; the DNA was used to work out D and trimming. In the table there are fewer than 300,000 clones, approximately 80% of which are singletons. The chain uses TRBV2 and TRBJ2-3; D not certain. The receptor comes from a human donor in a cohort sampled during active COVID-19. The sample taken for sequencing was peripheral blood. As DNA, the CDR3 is TGTGCCAGCAGGTCGGGTCGCATGGATACGCAGTATTTT. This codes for CASRSGRMDTQYF.